This T cell receptor (beta chain) was captured by sequencing in a study of shared clonotypes between healthy human individuals. Study-wide context: CD4 naive and memory got three plates each, CD8 naive two, CD8 memory one. General study points: Non-shared clonotypes were found to have lower generation probabilities than the clonotypes that were shared by all four of the sorted-subset donors.

Terminally differentiated effector memory CD45RA+ cells were excluded from the naive CD8 cells, which were CD45RO-negative and positively selected for CCR7. All of the donors resided in Nashville, Tennessee, and each was a Caucasian adult. The sorted-subset replicate PCRs were given around 200 ng DNA, which is about 29,000 T cell genomes. Sequenced by immunoSEQ multiplex PCR; TCRdb stores in-frame clones only, minus some. Counted here are hundreds of thousands of clones, 85% to 95% occurring once; the ten biggest clones make up 24%. Looked up from germline, CDR1 is SGHVS and CDR2 is FQNEAQ. The V segment lost 4 bases and the J segment 9 bases; nucleotides outside the gene matches: 15. The CDR3 is 17 residues long. As to this clone: No antigen is known for it.

The sample taken for sequencing was naive CD8+ T cells sorted from blood. This clonotype originated in a man in his thirties or forties in good health. This chain links TRBV7-8 with TRBJ2-1; 10 bases are a match to TRBD1. CDR3 in DNA: TGTGCCAGCAGCTCGCAACTGAAGGACAGGGGGTGGAGTGAGCAGTTCTTC. It encodes CASSSQLKDRGWSEQFF.